This T cell receptor (beta chain) was identified in a study of T cells in localized non-small cell lung cancer. Findings and limits, study-wide: It was uninvolved adjacent lung that showed the highest T cell clonality, exceeding tumor. With higher T cell density in blood came longer overall survival. Only one tumor region went through sequencing, so heterogeneity may still be there. The appearance of a median approximately 57 of the top 100 tumor clones was seen in adjacent lung.

The assay was immunoSEQ multiplex PCR, and TCRdb's table has in-frame clones only and misses some. The repertoire has about 59,000 clones, around 90% of them found once; the top ten carry roughly a fifth. V shed 3 bases and J 7 bases; nucleotides not matched to a gene: 7. In germline, CDR1 is MNHNS, CDR2 SASEGT. This CDR3 region has 15 residues. A few counts support this clone. Its antigen is as yet unknown. This chain links TRBV6-1 with TRBJ2-1, with 9 nucleotides matching TRBD1. The source was peripheral blood, collected before any cancer treatment. The sequence came from a man aged 35 to 70 with stage I squamous cell lung carcinoma. In nucleotides, the CDR3 is TGTGCCAGCAGTGAGCCCGGGACAGGGTGGAATGAGCAGTTCTTC. Translated: CASSEPGTGWNEQFF.